This T cell receptor (beta chain) was profiled in a study of CD8+ T cells in alopecia areata. Whole-study results and caveats: Scalp sample sequencing also detects resident alphabeta T cells of normal skin. Although TCR sharing was seen in mice, sharing across patients was less clear, possibly for HLA-related reasons.

A remark on this clone: Its cognate antigen is unknown.

As part of sample collection, lesional scalp punch biopsies and peripheral blood were taken from alopecia areata patients. TCR sequencing used cDNA made by reverse transcription of extracted RNA. Assay used: immunoSEQ multiplex PCR; TCRdb lists only in-frame clones, some missing. The sample lists 150,000 to 200,000 clones, 50% to 75% occurring once. In germline, CDR1 is KGHSH, CDR2 LQKENI. The V gene lost 2 bases and the J gene lost 5 bases, with 18 bases spanning the gap. The CDR3 totals 16 residues. The specimen comprised CD4+ T cells sorted from blood, sampled at week 0. V is TRBV18 and J is TRBJ1-1; TRBD1 might be the D (6 bases). This TCR came from a human donor with alopecia areata. The CDR3 region is CASSPKAAGERTEAFF. CDR3 DNA: TGTGCCAGCTCACCAAAGGCGGCAGGGGAGAGGACTGAAGCTTTCTTT.